This T cell receptor (beta chain) was documented in a study of blood T cell repertoires in COVID-19. Looking at the study overall: Spain, Italy and the United States supplied samples that represented acute and convalescent COVID-19. PBMCs, B-cell-depleted T cells, or T cells provided the cDNA or gDNA that made up the material.

As handled by the study authors: Amplified reference gene primers provided the basis for estimating nucleated cell counts. Libraries were prepared by immunoSEQ multiplex PCR; TCRdb keeps only in-frame clonotypes and omits some of them. V and J calls and clone size are those listed in that table; D and trimming were worked out from the DNA. The sample records about 210,000 clones, approximately 90% being singletons. The trim removed 4 bases at V and 4 bases at J, leaving 7 bases unmatched. Germline V gene sequence: CDR1 SGHRS, CDR2 YFSETQ. The CDR3 has 15 residues. This clone has more than one count but fewer than ten.

The V call is TRBV5-1, the J call TRBJ2-3; 9 positions agree with TRBD1. Source material: peripheral blood. The receptor comes from a woman aged 40 to 50 with acute or convalescent COVID-19. CDR3 protein: CASSHHDRGADTQYF. In DNA, the CDR3 is TGCGCCAGCAGCCACCACGACAGGGGGGCAGATACGCAGTATTTT.